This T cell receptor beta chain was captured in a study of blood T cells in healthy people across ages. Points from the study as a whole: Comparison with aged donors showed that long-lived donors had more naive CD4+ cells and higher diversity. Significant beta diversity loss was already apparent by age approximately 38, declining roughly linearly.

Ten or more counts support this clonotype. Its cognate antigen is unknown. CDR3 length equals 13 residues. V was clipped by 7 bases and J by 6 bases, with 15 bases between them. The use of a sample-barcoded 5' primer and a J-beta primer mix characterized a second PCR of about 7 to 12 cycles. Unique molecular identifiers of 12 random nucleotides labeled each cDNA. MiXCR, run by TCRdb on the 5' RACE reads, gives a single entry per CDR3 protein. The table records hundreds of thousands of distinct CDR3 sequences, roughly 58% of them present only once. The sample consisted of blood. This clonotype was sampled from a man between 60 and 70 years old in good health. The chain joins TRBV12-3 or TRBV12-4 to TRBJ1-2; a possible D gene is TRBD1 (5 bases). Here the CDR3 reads CASTPWGSHGYTF. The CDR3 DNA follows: TGTGCCAGCACCCCCTGGGGGAGCCATGGCTACACCTTC.